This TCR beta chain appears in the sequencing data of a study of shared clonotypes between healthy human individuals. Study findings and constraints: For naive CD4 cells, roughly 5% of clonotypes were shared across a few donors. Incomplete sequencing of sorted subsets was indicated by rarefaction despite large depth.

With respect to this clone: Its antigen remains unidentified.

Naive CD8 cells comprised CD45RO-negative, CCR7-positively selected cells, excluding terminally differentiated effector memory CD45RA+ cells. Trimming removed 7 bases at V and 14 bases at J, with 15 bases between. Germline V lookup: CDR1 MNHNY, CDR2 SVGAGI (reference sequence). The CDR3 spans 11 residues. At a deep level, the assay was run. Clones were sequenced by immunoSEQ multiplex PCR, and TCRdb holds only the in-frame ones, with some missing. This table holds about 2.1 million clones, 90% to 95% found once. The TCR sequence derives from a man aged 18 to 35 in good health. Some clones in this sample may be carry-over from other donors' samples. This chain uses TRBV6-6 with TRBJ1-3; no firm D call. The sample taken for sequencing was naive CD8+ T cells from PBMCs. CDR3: CASTDGFLLYF. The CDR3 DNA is TGTGCCAGCACCGACGGATTCCTCTTATATTTT.